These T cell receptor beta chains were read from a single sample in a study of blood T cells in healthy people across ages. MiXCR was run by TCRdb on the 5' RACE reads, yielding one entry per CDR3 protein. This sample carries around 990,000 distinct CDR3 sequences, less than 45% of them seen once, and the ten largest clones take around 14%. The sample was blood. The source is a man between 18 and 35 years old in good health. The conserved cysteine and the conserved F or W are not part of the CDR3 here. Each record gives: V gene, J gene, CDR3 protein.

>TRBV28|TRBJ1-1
ASETRTNTEAF
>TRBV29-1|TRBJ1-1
SVPDRGTEAF
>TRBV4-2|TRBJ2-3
ASSRETSGITDTQY
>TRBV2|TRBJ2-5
ASNDGQGEETQY
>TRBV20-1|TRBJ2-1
SANPIGTGGGRSSYNEQF
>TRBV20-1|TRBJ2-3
SARGQGSDTQY
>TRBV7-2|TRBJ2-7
ASSLSARSSYEQY
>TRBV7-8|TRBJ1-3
ASSSRTEALSGNTIY
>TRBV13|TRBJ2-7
ASNQRTRGTYEQY
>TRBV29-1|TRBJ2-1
SVIAGDSYNEQF